The present T cell receptor (beta chain) was sequenced within a study of cytomegalovirus exposure and HLA in healthy donors. Broader study findings: Within the 95 to 150 validation repertoires, first-cohort TCR clusters tended to co-occur, according to a later analysis. Researchers counted some 150 TCR beta chains as cytomegalovirus-associated.

This clone was detected only once. Its target is unknown. Assay used: immunoSEQ multiplex PCR; TCRdb lists only in-frame clones, some missing. The sample holds more than 110,000 clones, approximately 94% seen once. CDR3 length: 14 amino acids. CDR1 and CDR2 from the germline V gene are SGHDT and YYEEEE. Trimming pared 5 bases from V and 2 bases from J, leaving 10 bases between. This TCR was recovered from a man younger than 35 in good health and CMV-seropositive. The V gene is TRBV5-6, the J gene TRBJ2-2; tentative D call: TRBD1 (6 bases). What was sequenced was PBMCs. The CDR3 DNA follows: TGTGCCAGCAGTTGGGGACACAACACCGGGGAGCTGTTTTTT. It specifies CASSWGHNTGELFF. Together with reference TRBV5-6 and TRBJ2-2, the CDR3 gives the full variable domain: DAGVTQSPTHLIKTRGQQVTLRCSPKSGHDTVSWYQQALGQGPQFIFQYYEEEERQRGNFPDRFSGHQFPNYSSELNVNALLLGDSALYLCASSWGHNTGELFFGEGSRLTVL.